These 3 T cell receptor beta chains originate from one sample sequenced in a study of blood T cells in healthy people across ages. Primed by a sample-barcoded 5' primer and a J-beta primer mix, a second PCR proceeded for roughly 6 to 12 cycles. TCRdb re-analysed the 5' RACE reads in MiXCR, keeping a single row per CDR3 protein. The sample gives approximately 1.5 million distinct CDR3 sequences, around 36% of which show up once; around 11% is in the top ten. The sequenced sample was blood. These receptors were collected from a woman under 40 in good health.

In regard to this clonotype: A much larger clonotype is one base distant, so this may be a read error. The CDR3: CSASGRVNTGEQFF. For the CDR3, the DNA is TGCAGTGCTAGTGGGAGGGTGAACACCGGGGAGCAGTTTTTT. The chain is built from TRBV20-1 and TRBJ2-2; 7 nucleotides align to TRBD2. The CDR3 sequence is 14 residues long. CDR1 DFQATT and CDR2 SNEGSKA come from the germline V gene (reference sequence).

Many counts were recorded for this clonotype. The chain recombines TRBV20-1 with TRBJ2-7; 7 nucleotides line up with TRBD1. V was pared by 5 bases and J by 0 bases, with 7 bases of the junction left unmatched. This CDR3 has 14 residues. Germline V gives CDR1 DFQATT, CDR2 SNEGSKA (reference sequence). CDR3 coding DNA: TGCAGTGCTCAATGGACAGGCGCCTCCTACGAGCAGTACTTC. It encodes CSAQWTGASYEQYF.

This clonotype occurred a few times. V and J are TRBV20-1 and TRBJ1-2; D is perhaps TRBD1 (5 bases). Per germline, CDR1 DFQATT and CDR2 SNEGSKA (reference sequence). This CDR3 spans 12 amino acids. V was shortened by 6 bases and J by 2 bases, with 10 bases between the two germline ends. The CDR3 region is CSAARENYGYTF. The CDR3 DNA reads as TGCAGTGCAGCCAGGGAGAACTATGGCTACACCTTC.